What follows is one TCR beta chain and its context. This clone has only one observation. Its antigen remains undetermined. No base-level quality is on record; no much larger clone is a single base apart. The CDR3 runs 16 amino acids, cysteine and phenylalanine included. Only the CDR3 part of the read is kept: 48 bases, read in frame from the first base. V is trimmed back by 6 bases and J by 3 bases, and the junction contains 7 bases that no gene match accounts for. Sequences WSHSY (CDR1) and SAAADI (CDR2) are obtained from the germline V gene. This record belongs to a study of cytotoxic CD8 clonotypes in ibrutinib-treated CLL (dated by TCRdb to about 2021). Study-level background: The cohort was composed of about 10 relapsed/refractory and around 15 treatment-naive patients; IGHV unmutated status was identified in approximately 18 patients. Cryopreserved peripheral blood mononuclear cells were obtained before treatment, at response, and at either sustained remission or disease progression. Longitudinal samples were available for about 30% of the roughly 86 trial participants. Every sample from remission and from progressive disease was obtained while the patients were still on ibrutinib. An average of around 260,000 productive templates and 94,082 productive rearrangements was obtained per sample. Responses were partial in 25 or so patients and complete in 2; after median around 68 months follow-up, some 15 stayed in remission and roughly twelve progressed. Samples at response were collected after a median of approximately twelve months of treatment, with a range of roughly 6 to 40 months.

Each clonotype received, on average, around 10x coverage in deep resolution sequencing performed on a MiSeq, where the target depth lay between 1 in 1 million and 1 in 200,000 T cells. The immunoSEQ hsTCRB Kit was used to generate the TCR beta libraries. Concerning the study's data processing: ImmunoSEQ Data Assistant and ImmunoSEQ Analyzer were used for data analysis, and V, D and J genes were assigned according to IMGT definitions. Clonality, with values ranging from 0 to 1, was calculated as one minus the normalized Shannon entropy of productive rearrangement frequencies. Only overrepresented clonotypes making up at least 0.05% of each patient's repertoire were included in the public clonotype analysis. Roughly 13 age-matched healthy donor repertoires from immuneACCESS were used as controls for clonality. The source is immuneACCESS, and TCRdb retained only in-frame sequences with V and J called. Part of the clones is not carried over; for the studies checked, unresolved V genes explain less than half of this, and the remainder is unexplained. Clone size and V and J calls were adopted from that table, with D and trimming inferred from the DNA. This sample lists some 70,000 clones; about nine tenths were detected once. Of the sample, 3.1% is held by the ten largest clones.

Overall study results and their limits: Sustained-remission and progressing patients did not have matched sampling times, and lymph node repertoires were not examined. Clonality rose at ibrutinib response, remained stable during sustained remission, and dropped back toward baseline at progression. At baseline, clonality was higher than in age-matched healthy donors and showed a strong correlation with circulating CD8+ T-cell counts. Public clonotypes were rare and either contracted or stayed stable during treatment, and the rise in clonality at ibrutinib response reflected the expansion of private clonotypes.

What the time point label conveys for this sample: roughly 12 months on ibrutinib. For TCR beta library preparation, roughly 2 micrograms of genomic DNA were extracted from the cryopreserved PBMCs. Longitudinal blood samples from CLL patients receiving ibrutinib monotherapy were subjected to high-throughput TCR beta sequencing. The patients took part in an open-label, single-center phase 2 trial of ibrutinib monotherapy. The receptor comes from a human donor with chronic lymphocytic leukemia. The rearranged chain carries TRBV10-2 and TRBJ2-3; TRBD2 aligns with 12 central bases. The sequenced sample was PBMCs, obtained after 12 months of ibrutinib treatment. The CDR3 here reads CASRETSGSLTDTQYF. The DNA sequence reads TGCGCCAGCAGGGAGACTAGCGGGAGTCTTACAGATACGCAGTATTTT.